This TCR beta chain was captured by sequencing in a study of technical replicates of blood from several donors. V shed 4 bases, J shed 0 bases, and the junction held 6 bases outside the gene matches. The CDR3 length is 16 residues. The germline V gene encodes CDR1 SGHTA and CDR2 FQGTGA. Clones were read by immunoSEQ multiplex PCR, and TCRdb kept only the in-frame ones, dropping some. The data contain tens of thousands of clones, around 90% of them singletons. Sequencing was done on a sample of T cells isolated from PBMCs. The chain is built from TRBV7-3 and TRBJ2-3, with TRBD2 matching over 8 bases. The TCR sequence derives from a human donor in good health. The CDR3 DNA reads TGTGCCAGCAGCTCCGGGGGGGGAGACAGCACAGATACGCAGTATTTT. Its translation: CASSSGGGDSTDTQYF.